This TCR beta chain was identified in a study of response to subunit inactivated influenza vaccine listed by TCRdb under 2018. For the study in its entirety: Deep quantitative T cell receptor repertoire profiling was used in the study to track responses to a trivalent subunit inactivated influenza vaccine.

The investigation overall reported the following: The authors suggested that each seasonal influenza vaccination may recruit only a limited number of new T cells.

Trimming at the junction amounts to 1 base on V and 5 bases on J, and the germline ends lie 19 bases apart. Counted from cysteine to phenylalanine, this CDR3 has 16 amino acids. The kept DNA is CDR3 alone, 48 bases in frame from the first base. CDR1 is given as SGHRS and CDR2 as YFSETQ, both from the germline V gene. In this sample, this clonotype turned up a few times. The target of this receptor is not known. Per-base quality was not reported, and no clone a single base away is much larger than it. Libraries were prepared through RT-PCR. The sequencer was an Illumina HiSeq 2500. TCRdb trimmed public reads at Q25 via fastp, called clones via MiXCR and kept in-frame beta chains. Identical CDR3 protein sequences are pooled into one entry, listed with their most common genes and DNA. The sample profile shows around 490,000 distinct CDR3 sequences; approximately 7.6% of them were found once. The ten largest clones add up to 10% to 15% of the sample.

The V and J segments used are TRBV5-1 and TRBJ2-7; perhaps TRBD2 is the D gene, with 7 bases matching. This TCR was recovered from a man aged 50 to 75 who received an inactivated influenza vaccine. Donor details come from another sample of the same person, matched by shared clones. The sample consisted of PBMCs from blood, taken less than 25 months after vaccination. At the DNA level, the sequence is TGCGCCAGCAGCTTGACCCGGGGGGCCTTCTTGGACGAGCAGTACTTC. The encoded protein is CASSLTRGAFLDEQYF.